The 7 T cell receptor beta chains given below trace back to one sample, sequenced in a study of CD8 T cells in Susac syndrome. A quantity of about 0.45 to 1 ug RNA underwent reverse transcription using random hexamers. TCRdb analysed the immunoSEQ multiplex PCR reads with MiXCR anew, one entry per CDR3 protein. The sample carries 330,000 or so distinct CDR3 sequences, around nine tenths recorded once. The source material was CD8+ T cells from PBMCs. Source of these receptors: a human donor with multiple sclerosis.

Concerning this clonotype: At one boundary the junction diverges from the germline segment, which might be a read error. The chain uses TRBV7-8 and TRBJ2-7, with D tentatively TRBD1 (6 bases). Germline V lookup: CDR1 SGHVS, CDR2 FQNEAQ. The CDR3 totals 13 residues. In DNA, the CDR3 is TGTGCCAGCAGCTTAGTGGACCGGGACAACCCCCACTTC. Translation gives CASSLVDRDNPHF.

This clonotype has only one observation. The gene calls are TRBV6-5 and TRBJ2-1; D is tentatively TRBD1 or TRBD2 (5 bases each). This CDR3 has 15 amino acids. Germline V gene lookup returns CDR1 MNHEY and CDR2 SVGAGI. V was clipped by 7 bases and J by 4 bases, with 17 bases between them. The CDR3: CASNPGRNGYNEQFF. As DNA, the CDR3 is TGTGCCAGCAACCCGGGGCGGAACGGTTACAATGAGCAGTTCTTC.

The V call is TRBV3-1, the J call TRBJ2-7; weak D call: TRBD2 (5 bases). Trimming took off 0 bases at V and 5 bases at J, with 8 bases between the two ends. This CDR3 comprises 13 residues. The germline V gene encodes CDR1 LGHDT and CDR2 YNNKEL (reference sequence). In DNA, the CDR3 is TGTGCCAGCAGCCAAGATCGCGGGCACGAGCAGTACTTC. It is translated as CASSQDRGHEQYF.

This rearrangement joins TRBV9 to TRBJ2-1; D tentatively fits TRBD1 or TRBD2 (5 bases each). This CDR3 region has 16 residues. Trimming stripped 3 bases from V and 8 bases from J, with 21 bases between. CDR1 and CDR2 from the germline V gene are SGDLS and YYNGEE. Here the CDR3 reads CASSGSGVWGIDEQFF. The CDR3 DNA reads as TGTGCCAGCAGCGGCTCCGGGGTCTGGGGGATCGATGAGCAGTTCTTC.

This clonotype showed up just once. V usage is TRBV19 and J usage is TRBJ1-1, with D perhaps matching TRBD1 (5 bases). CDR1 is LNHDA, CDR2 SQIVND, per germline (reference sequence). The CDR3 is made up of 15 amino acids. Trimming pared 4 bases from V and 0 bases from J, leaving 12 bases between. The CDR3 coding sequence is TGTGCCAGTAGTAGTAATGGGGCGATGAACACTGAAGCTTTCTTT. Protein product: CASSSNGAMNTEAFF. The whole variable domain, filled in from reference TRBV19 and TRBJ1-1, reads DGGITQSPKYLFRKEGQNVTLSCEQNLNHDAMYWYRQDPGQGLRLIYYSQIVNDFQKGDIAEGYSVSREKKESFPLTVTSAQKNPTAFYLCASSSNGAMNTEAFFGQGTRLTVV.

The V gene is TRBV20-1, the J gene TRBJ1-2; TRBD1 matches at 7 bases. V gave up 3 bases and J gave up 5 bases; unmatched junction bases: 6. Germline CDR1 reads DFQATT; CDR2 reads SNEGSKA (reference sequence). The CDR3 runs 13 residues. The CDR3 loop reads CSAREGTVYGYTF. DNA for the CDR3: TGCAGTGCTAGGGAAGGGACAGTATATGGCTACACCTTC.

This clonotype came up once. J is TRBJ2-7 and V is TRBV13; D possibly matches TRBD1 or TRBD2 (6 bases each). The CDR3 covers 15 residues. Germline V gene sequence: CDR1 PRHDT, CDR2 FYEKMQ (reference sequence). The V gene lost 3 bases and the J gene lost 4 bases, with 16 bases spanning the gap. The CDR3 protein is CASSLRGTSQYEQYF. For the CDR3, the DNA is TGTGCCAGCAGCTTGAGGGGGACTTCACAGTACGAGCAGTACTTC.